Sequencing of this T cell receptor beta chain was carried out in a study of human T cells and chemical hapten exposure. Study-wide results and caveats: No change in TCRs above 1 in 1000 frequency was produced by DPC sensitization.

The library tagged individual cDNA molecules with unique molecular identifiers. MiXCR, run by TCRdb on the RACE reads, gives a single entry per CDR3 protein. The data hold 340,000 or so distinct CDR3 sequences, with about 7% observed a single time. Time point of the sample: patch test 1, 2 weeks after DPC sensitization. The treatment is: therapeutic diphenylcyclopropenone sensitization with weekly scalp DPC. The table lists this clonotype with many counts. The antigen is unknown. The junction had 7 bases not matched to a gene; V was cut back by 5 bases and J by 7 bases. There are 15 residues in the CDR3. Germline V gene data show CDR1 as LGHDT and CDR2 as YNNKEL (reference sequence).

This sample comprised whole blood, obtained in connection with sensitization to the hapten diphenylcyclopropenone (DPC). The TCR sequence derives from a woman aged 18-35 years with alopecia areata. Some clones in this sample may be carry-over from other donors' samples. The chain couples TRBV3-1 to TRBJ2-1, with 11 bases lining up with TRBD2. In DNA form, the CDR3 reads TGTGCCAGCAGCTTTTTAGCGGGGGGGCTTAATGAGCAGTTCTTC. Its translation is CASSFLAGGLNEQFF.